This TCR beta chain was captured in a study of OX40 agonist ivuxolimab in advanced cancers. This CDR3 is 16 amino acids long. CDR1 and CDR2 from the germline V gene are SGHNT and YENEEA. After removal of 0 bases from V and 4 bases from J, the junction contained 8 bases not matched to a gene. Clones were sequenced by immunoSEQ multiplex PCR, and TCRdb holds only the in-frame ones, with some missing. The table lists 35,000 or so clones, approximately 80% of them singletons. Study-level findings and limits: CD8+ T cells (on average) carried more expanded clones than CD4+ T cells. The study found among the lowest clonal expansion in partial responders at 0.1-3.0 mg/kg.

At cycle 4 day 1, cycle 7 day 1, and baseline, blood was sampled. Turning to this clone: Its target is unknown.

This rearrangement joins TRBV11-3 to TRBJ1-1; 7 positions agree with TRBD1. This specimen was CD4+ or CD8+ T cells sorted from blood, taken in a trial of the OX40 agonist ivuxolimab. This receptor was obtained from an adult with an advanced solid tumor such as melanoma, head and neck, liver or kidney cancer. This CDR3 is CASSLDGDSWGTEAFF. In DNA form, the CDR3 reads TGTGCCAGCAGCTTAGATGGGGACAGTTGGGGCACTGAAGCTTTCTTT. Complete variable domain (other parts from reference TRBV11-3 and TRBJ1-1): EAGVVQSPRYKIIEKKQPVAFWCNPISGHNTLYWYLQNLGQGPELLIRYENEEAVDDSQLPKDRFSAERLKGVDSTLKIQPAELGDSAVYLCASSLDGDSWGTEAFFGQGTRLTVV.